This T cell receptor (beta chain) was documented in a study of a mutant IDH1 vaccine in newly diagnosed glioma. About the study: Former treatment meant radiotherapy, temozolomide, or both; the majority had gotten both.

Measured with immunoSEQ multiplex PCR; TCRdb has only the in-frame clones, and not every one. The repertoire holds about 56,000 clones, with approximately 71% as singletons. The time point was: week 47, end of study. The investigators gave 300 ug of mutant IDH1 20-mer peptide in each vaccine dose, together with topical imiquimod. V was shortened by 3 bases and J by 0 bases, with 13 bases between the two germline ends. In germline, CDR1 is SGHNT, CDR2 YYREEE (reference sequence). The length of the CDR3 is 15 residues. Remarks on this clone: The antigen remains undetermined.

Sequenced here: PBMCs, sampled from a glioma patient whose treatment included an IDH1 peptide vaccine. The origin of this receptor is a man aged 50-59 years with glioma. This sequence joins TRBV5-4 and TRBJ2-7; D is uncertain. The CDR3 reads CASSSSSPGSYEQYF. DNA for the CDR3: TGTGCCAGCAGCTCATCATCGCCGGGCTCCTACGAGCAGTACTTC.